This TCR beta chain was retrieved from a study of T cell changes during pregnancy in multiple sclerosis. Measured with immunoSEQ multiplex PCR; TCRdb has only the in-frame clones, and not every one. There are more than 40,000 clones in the sample; 80% to 90% occur only once, and under 0.7% lies in the top ten. The receptor was isolated from a female donor with multiple sclerosis, enrolled in a pregnancy study. The source material was CD4+ T cells from peripheral blood mononuclear cells, sampled in the first trimester of pregnancy.

In nucleotides, the CDR3 is TGTGCCAGCAGTTCCAGGGGGTTGGCTGAAGCTTTCTTT. Translation: CASSSRGLAEAFF. This rearrangement joins TRBV27 to TRBJ1-1; TRBD1 matches 7 bases. V lost 4 bases to trimming and J lost 6 bases; unmatched junction nucleotides: 5. The germline gives CDR1 MNHEY, CDR2 SMNVEV (reference sequence). CDR3 length: 13 residues.